This T cell receptor (beta chain) was observed in a study of blood T cells in healthy people across ages (dated by TCRdb to the mid-2010s). Study-wide context: In model experiments, template switching captured about one uniquely barcoded TCR beta cDNA molecule for every two T cells. Age-related changes in TCR beta repertoire diversity were measured in the study by deep sequencing normalized with unique cDNA molecular identifiers. Donors were grouped into four age groups: young (average about 15 years), middle-aged (39), aged (around 60) and long-lived (about 82). For two donors (one aged 18 to 30 and one aged 80 or older), the study analyzed two additional independent replicas of 1 million unique cDNA reads from the same blood draw. To avoid experimental bias, donors of different ages were spread randomly across the sequencing lanes. What the research found in general, with its limitations: Observed TCR beta diversity correlated strongly with the percentage of naive T cells measured by flow cytometry. Because the CMV infection status of the donors was unknown, age-related changes in expanded clonotypes may potentially have been confounded. Compared with the aged group, the long-lived group had more naive CD4+ T cells, fewer expanded clones and increased TCR diversity, suggesting age selection. Estimates of total diversity from one million sequenced T cells were regarded as lower bounds and underestimates. Bulk unsorted PBMC profiling prevented conclusive comparison of naive and antigen-experienced compartments. Observed TCR beta diversity per million T cells fell roughly linearly with age, and a significant reduction was already apparent by age about 36.

The CDR3 starts with the cysteine, ends with the phenylalanine, and has 12 residues. The CDR3 DNA has 36 bases and is translated from base 1. The V and J ends are trimmed by 3 bases and 8 bases, leaving 7 bases between them. According to the germline V gene (reference sequence), CDR1 reads SEHNR and CDR2 reads FQNEAQ. About this clonotype: Its antigen has not been determined. No base quality information exists; no much larger clone differs at one position.

Donors were 39 systemically healthy Caucasian individuals from Russia aged roughly 6 to 90 years. About 9.1 milliliters of peripheral blood were collected from each donor into EDTA-treated Vacutainer tubes. PBMCs were isolated by Ficoll-Paque density-gradient centrifugation, with at least 6 million obtained per sample. Total RNA, at least 5 micrograms per sample, was extracted from PBMCs with Trizol reagent. For every donor, flow cytometry on a PBMC aliquot measured the percentage of naive CD45RAhigh/CD27high T cells. The protocol used for the library was 5' RACE. The sample was run on an Illumina HiSeq 2500. A second PCR of roughly 6 to 11 cycles was run with a J-beta primer mix and a sample-barcoded 5' primer. A template-switch 5' adaptor carrying 12 random nucleotides introduced a unique molecular identifier onto each TCR beta cDNA molecule. At least 2.5 million CDR3-containing paired-end reads were obtained from each sample. All of the RNA was converted into first-strand cDNA using the Mint cDNA synthesis kit, with a TRBC-specific oligonucleotide serving as the primer. After uracil-DNA glycosylase treatment, a first 18-cycle PCR used universal primers M1SS and BC2_uni_R on all cDNA. On the authors' methods: Each sample was normalized by randomly selecting 1 million high-quality reads, each carrying a distinct molecular identifier. Reads with shared molecular identifiers were discarded instead of being binned into consensus sequences. MiTCR, set to a Q25 quality threshold and the strictest error-elimination algorithm, was used for CDR3 identification, clonotype clustering and error correction. A nonparametric unseen species model using Euler transformation provided a lower-bound estimate of total TCR beta diversity. TCRdb trimmed public reads at Q25 via fastp, called clones via MiXCR and kept in-frame beta chains. Records with the same CDR3 protein are collapsed into one entry carrying the most frequent genes and DNA. The V and J calls follow TCRdb's processing rather than the paper's. The sample profile shows around 940,000 distinct CDR3 sequences; roughly 51% of them were found once. Clones ranked in the top ten supply about a fifth of the sample.

Sequencing input: blood. This TCR was sampled from a woman in her sixties or seventies in good health. The rearranged chain carries TRBV7-9 and TRBJ1-4, with the D segment identity uncertain. This receptor carries the CDR3 CASSFLGEKLFF. The nucleotide sequence reads as follows: TGTGCCAGCAGCTTCCTTGGGGAAAAACTGTTTTTT.